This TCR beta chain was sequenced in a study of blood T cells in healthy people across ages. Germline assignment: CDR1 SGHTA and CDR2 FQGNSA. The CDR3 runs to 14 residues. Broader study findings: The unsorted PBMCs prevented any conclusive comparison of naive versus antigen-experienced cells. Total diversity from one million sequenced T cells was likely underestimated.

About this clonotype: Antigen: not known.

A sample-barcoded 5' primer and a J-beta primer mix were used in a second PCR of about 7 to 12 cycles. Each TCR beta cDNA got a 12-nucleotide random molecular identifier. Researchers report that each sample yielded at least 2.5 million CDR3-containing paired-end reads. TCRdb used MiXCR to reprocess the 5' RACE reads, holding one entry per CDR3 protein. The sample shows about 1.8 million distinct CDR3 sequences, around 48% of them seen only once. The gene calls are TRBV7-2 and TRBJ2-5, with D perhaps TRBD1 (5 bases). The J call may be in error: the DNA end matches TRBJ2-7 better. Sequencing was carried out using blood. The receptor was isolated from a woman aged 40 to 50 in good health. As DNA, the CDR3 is TGTGCCAGCAGGTTAAGGGGCTACACCGTCGAGCAGTACTTC. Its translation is CASRLRGYTVEQYF.